This T cell receptor beta chain was captured in a study of CD8 T cells in ankylosing spondylitis. Broader study findings: As for the disease-linked clones, they showed a CD8+ phenotype and occurred at relatively low frequencies in peripheral blood. Previous work reported some of these motif variants in the synovial fluid and blood of reactive arthritis. Researchers reportedly found disease-linked clones significantly enriched in matched ankylosing spondylitis synovial fluid. Apparently characteristic of ankylosing spondylitis blood was a TCR beta motif (roughly eight highly homologous variants).

Trimming took 6 bases from V and 3 from J; bases not matched to a gene: 8. There are 14 residues in the CDR3. TCRdb fed the 5' RACE reads into MiXCR, producing one record per CDR3 protein. Among tens of thousands of distinct CDR3 sequences, 8% to 13% were seen once, and the ten largest hold roughly 1.5%. At least ten counts were recorded for this clonotype. Its matching antigen is unknown. The chain joins TRBV12-3 or TRBV12-4 to TRBJ2-7; 7 bases agree with TRBD1. The clonotype comes from a male donor with ankylosing spondylitis or in good health (not recorded which). Sequencing used blood, either unsorted or a sorted T cell fraction (not recorded which). The CDR3 DNA is TGTGCCAGCAGCCCCCGACAGGGCCGCTACGAGCAGTACTTC. Its translation is CASSPRQGRYEQYF.